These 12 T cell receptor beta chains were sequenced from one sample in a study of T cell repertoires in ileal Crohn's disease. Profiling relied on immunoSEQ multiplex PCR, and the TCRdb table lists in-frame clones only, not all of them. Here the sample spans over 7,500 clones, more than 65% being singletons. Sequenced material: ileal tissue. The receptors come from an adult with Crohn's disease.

CDR3 residues: CAWSGTYHEQYF. DNA for the CDR3: TGTGCCTGGAGTGGGACTTACCACGAGCAGTACTTC. The genes are TRBV30 and TRBJ2-7, with D possibly being TRBD2 (5 bases). Trimming removed 1 base at V and 5 bases at J, with 9 bases between. There are 12 residues in the CDR3. Germline CDR1 and CDR2: GTSNPN and SVGIG (reference sequence).

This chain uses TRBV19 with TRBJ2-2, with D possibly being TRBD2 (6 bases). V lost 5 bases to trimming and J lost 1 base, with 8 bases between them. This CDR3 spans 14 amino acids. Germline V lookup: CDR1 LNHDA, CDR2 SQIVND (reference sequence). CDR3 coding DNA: TGTGCCAGTAGTGTGGGAGGGAACACCGGGGAGCTGTTTTTT. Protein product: CASSVGGNTGELFF.

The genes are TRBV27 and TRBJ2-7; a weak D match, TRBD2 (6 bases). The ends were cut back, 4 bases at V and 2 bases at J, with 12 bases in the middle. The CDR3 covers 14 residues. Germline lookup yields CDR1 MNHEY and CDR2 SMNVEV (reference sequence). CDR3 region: CASSSTWGAYEQYF. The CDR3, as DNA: TGTGCCAGCAGTTCAACTTGGGGGGCCTACGAGCAGTACTTC.

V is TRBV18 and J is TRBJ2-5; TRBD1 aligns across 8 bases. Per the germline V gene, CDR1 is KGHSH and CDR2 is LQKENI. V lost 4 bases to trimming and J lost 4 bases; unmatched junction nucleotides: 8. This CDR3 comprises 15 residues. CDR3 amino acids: CASSLPTGVGETQYF. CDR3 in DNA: TGTGCCAGCTCACTCCCGACAGGGGTGGGAGAGACCCAGTACTTC. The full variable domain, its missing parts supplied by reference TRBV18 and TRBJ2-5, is NAGVMQNPRHLVRRRGQEARLRCSPMKGHSHVYWYRQLPEEGLKFMVYLQKENIIDESGMPKERFSAEFPKEGPSILRIQQVVRGDSAAYFCASSLPTGVGETQYFGPGTRLLVL.

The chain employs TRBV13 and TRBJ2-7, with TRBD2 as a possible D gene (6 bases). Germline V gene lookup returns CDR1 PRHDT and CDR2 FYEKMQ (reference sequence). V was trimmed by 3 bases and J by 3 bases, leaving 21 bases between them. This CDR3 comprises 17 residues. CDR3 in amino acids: CASSLEGWGNNDYEQYF. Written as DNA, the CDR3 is TGTGCCAGCAGCTTGGAGGGCTGGGGAAATAACGACTACGAGCAGTACTTC.

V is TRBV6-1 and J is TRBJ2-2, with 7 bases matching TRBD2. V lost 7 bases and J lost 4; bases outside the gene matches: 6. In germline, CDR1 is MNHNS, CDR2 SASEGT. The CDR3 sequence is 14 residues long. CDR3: CASKGPGGTGELFF. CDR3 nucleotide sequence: TGTGCCAGCAAGGGACCGGGGGGCACCGGGGAGCTGTTTTTT.

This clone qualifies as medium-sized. For the CDR3, the DNA is TGTGCCAGTAGTACAATTCTTCCAGACACTGAAGCTTTCTTT. It encodes CASSTILPDTEAFF. The chain couples TRBV19 to TRBJ1-1; D not resolved. Between the trimmed V and J ends, which lost 4 bases and 3 bases, there was a span of 12 bases. Germline lookup yields CDR1 LNHDA and CDR2 SQIVND (reference sequence). The CDR3 is 14 residues long. The full variable domain, in which reference TRBV19 and TRBJ1-1 provide the parts outside the CDR3, is DGGITQSPKYLFRKEGQNVTLSCEQNLNHDAMYWYRQDPGQGLRLIYYSQIVNDFQKGDIAEGYSVSREKKESFPLTVTSAQKNPTAFYLCASSTILPDTEAFFGQGTRLTVV.

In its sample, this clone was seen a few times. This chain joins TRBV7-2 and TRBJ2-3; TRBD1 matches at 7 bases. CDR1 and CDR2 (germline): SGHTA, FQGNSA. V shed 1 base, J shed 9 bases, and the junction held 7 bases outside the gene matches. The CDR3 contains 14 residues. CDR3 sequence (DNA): TGTGCCAGCAGCTTAGTGGGTGGACAGGAGACGCAGTATTTT. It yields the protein CASSLVGGQETQYF.

CDR3 sequence: CASSGGGAHTEAFF. For the CDR3, the DNA is TGTGCCAGCTCAGGAGGGGGCGCGCACACTGAAGCTTTCTTT. V and J are TRBV18 and TRBJ1-1; TRBD1 matches 7 bases. With V trimmed by 5 bases and J by 3 bases, 6 bases remained unmatched. Germline V gene sequence: CDR1 KGHSH, CDR2 LQKENI. This CDR3 contains 14 residues.

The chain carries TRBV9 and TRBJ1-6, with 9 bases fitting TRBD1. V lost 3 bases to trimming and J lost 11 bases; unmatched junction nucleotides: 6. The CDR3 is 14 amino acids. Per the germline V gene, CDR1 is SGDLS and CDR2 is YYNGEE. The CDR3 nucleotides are TGTGCCAGCAGCGCCCGACAGGGGGAGGCACCCCTCCACTTT. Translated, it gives CASSARQGEAPLHF. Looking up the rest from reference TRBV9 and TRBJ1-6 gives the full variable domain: DSGVTQTPKHLITATGQRVTLRCSPRSGDLSVYWYQQSLDQGLQFLIQYYNGEERAKGNILERFSAQQFPDLHSELNLSSLELGDSALYFCASSARQGEAPLHFGNGTRLTVT.

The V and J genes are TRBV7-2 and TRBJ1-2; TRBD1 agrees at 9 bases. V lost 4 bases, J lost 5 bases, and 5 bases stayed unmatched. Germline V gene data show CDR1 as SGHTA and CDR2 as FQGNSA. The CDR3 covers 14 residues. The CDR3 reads CASSSGTGRYGYTF. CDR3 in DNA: TGTGCCAGCAGCTCAGGGACAGGGAGATATGGCTACACCTTC.

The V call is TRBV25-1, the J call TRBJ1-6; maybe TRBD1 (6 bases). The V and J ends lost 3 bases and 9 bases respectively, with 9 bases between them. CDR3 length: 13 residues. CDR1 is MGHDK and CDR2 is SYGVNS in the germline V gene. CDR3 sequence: CASSEVDSSPLHF. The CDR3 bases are TGTGCCAGCAGTGAGGTGGACAGTTCACCCCTCCACTTT.